These 17 T cell receptor beta chains came from one sample sequenced in a study of CD8+CD57+ T cells in acquired aplastic anemia. According to the study, genomic DNA was the template for TCR beta VDJ and CDR3 profiling. Using its own MiXCR run on the reads, TCRdb lists one record per CDR3 protein. The data show roughly 63,000 distinct CDR3 sequences, around half seen once. Sequenced material: sorted CD4+, CD8+, or CD8+CD57+ T cells (not recorded which) from PBMCs. These receptor sequences come from a human donor in good health, serving as a control.

The chain employs TRBV10-3 and TRBJ2-3; D is ambiguous. CDR1 ENHRY and CDR2 SYGVKD come from the germline V gene. V was shortened by 6 bases and J by 1 base, with 8 bases between the two germline ends. CDR3 length: 13 amino acids. CDR3 nucleotides: TGTGCCATCAGAGGAATTGGCACAGATACGCAGTATTTT. Amino acid sequence: CAIRGIGTDTQYF.

The rearrangement uses TRBV12-3 or TRBV12-4 and TRBJ2-7; tentatively, D is TRBD1 or TRBD2 (5 bases each). V lost 1 base, J lost 6 bases, and 7 bases lay in between. CDR3 length: 12 amino acids. The CDR3 DNA reads as TGTGCCAGCAGTTTAGTAGGGACCGAGCAGTACTTC. Amino acid sequence: CASSLVGTEQYF.

This clonotype occurred many times. V is TRBV5-5 and J is TRBJ2-7, with 8 bases aligning to TRBD1. Germline V CDR1 and CDR2: SGHKS, YYEKEE (reference sequence). The CDR3 sequence is 15 residues long. V gave up 4 bases and J gave up 2 bases; unmatched junction bases: 8. In DNA form, the CDR3 reads TGTGCCAGCAGCCTTCGGACAGGGACTCCCTACGAGCAGTACTTC. The encoded protein is CASSLRTGTPYEQYF. The full variable domain, rest sourced from reference TRBV5-5 and TRBJ2-7, is DAGVTQSPTHLIKTRGQQVTLRCSPISGHKSVSWYQQVLGQGPQFIFQYYEKEERGRGNFPDRFSARQFPNYSSELNVNALLLGDSALYLCASSLRTGTPYEQYFGPGTRLTVT.

This clonotype was observed many times. One junction end does not reproduce the germline sequence, and a read error may be involved. V gene TRBV12-5 combines with J gene TRBJ1-2; D unresolved. The CDR3 totals 11 residues. The germline V gene has CDR1 LGHNT and CDR2 FRNRAP. The CDR3 spells CASGGPGIAFF. Here the CDR3 DNA reads TGTGCTAGTGGTGGTCCGGGAATTGCCTTCTTC.

Only a few counts were recorded for this clonotype. The rearrangement uses TRBV10-3 and TRBJ1-5; D gene unclear. Germline loops: CDR1 ENHRY, CDR2 SYGVKD. V was cut by 0 bases and J by 7 bases, with 10 bases left in between. The length of the CDR3 is 14 residues. For the CDR3, the DNA is TGTGCCATCAGTGAGTCATACTACGGGCAGCCCCAGCATTTT. Encoded protein: CAISESYYGQPQHF.

The chain couples TRBV7-6 to TRBJ1-4; D is unresolved. With 5 bases removed from V and 4 bases from J, the gap between germline ends came to 8 bases. The CDR3 loop spans 13 amino acids. Looked up from germline, CDR1 is SGHVS and CDR2 is FNYEAQ. The CDR3: CASSPRGNEKLFF. CDR3 sequence (DNA): TGTGCCAGCAGCCCTCGTGGTAATGAAAAACTGTTTTTT.

This sequence joins TRBV19 and TRBJ2-7; D ambiguous. The CDR3 extends over 12 amino acids. The germline V and J ends were trimmed by 5 bases and 4 bases, with 9 bases remaining between them. Germline CDR1 and CDR2: LNHDA and SQIVND (reference sequence). CDR3 residues: CASSPVPYEQYF. The CDR3 bases are TGTGCCAGTAGTCCCGTCCCTTACGAGCAGTACTTC.

V and J are TRBV7-8 and TRBJ1-6, with D hard to call. This CDR3 is 13 amino acids long. V lost 5 bases and J 8 bases, leaving 10 bases between the germline ends. Germline CDR1 SGHVS, CDR2 FQNEAQ. The CDR3 here is CASSKREDSPLHF. CDR3 nucleotide sequence: TGTGCCAGCAGCAAAAGGGAGGATTCACCCCTCCACTTT.

Concerning this clonotype itself: At one end, the junction sequence differs from germline, possibly due to a read error. J is TRBJ1-5 and V is TRBV10-2; D unresolved. The CDR3 is 15 amino acids. Germline V CDR1 and CDR2: WSHSY, SAAADI. The CDR3 DNA reads as TGTGCCAGCAGTGAATCTCCCGGAGGCAATCAGCCCCAGCATTTT. This translates into CASSESPGGNQPQHF.

The V call is TRBV15, the J call TRBJ2-5; 9 bases are a match to TRBD1. V lost 5 bases, J lost 5 bases, and 12 bases stayed unmatched. There are 16 residues in the CDR3. The germline V gene encodes CDR1 LNHNV and CDR2 YYDKDF (reference sequence). CDR3 DNA: TGTGCCACCAGCGTAAACCGGGACAGGGCTCCCGAGACCCAGTACTTC. Encoded protein: CATSVNRDRAPETQYF.

This clonotype was detected ten times or more. This sequence may be a read error, since a much larger clone differs from it by one base. The genes are TRBV10-2 and TRBJ2-2; D call uncertain. Per germline, CDR1 WSHSY and CDR2 SAAADI. V lost 7 bases and J 4 bases, leaving 4 bases between the germline ends. This CDR3 is built from 11 residues. The CDR3 coding sequence is TGCGCCAGCATGACCACCGGGGAGCTGTTTTTT. This codes for CASMTTGELFF.

As DNA, the CDR3 is TGTGCCAGTAGTACCGGGACAATATCCTACGAGCAGTACTTC. It yields the protein CASSTGTISYEQYF. This chain links TRBV19 with TRBJ2-7; maybe TRBD1 (6 bases). V lost 4 bases and J 1 base, leaving 11 bases between the germline ends. Germline V CDR1 and CDR2: LNHDA, SQIVND (reference sequence). The CDR3 covers 14 residues.

A few counts support this clonotype. The junction departs from the called germline gene at one end, perhaps through a read error. The chain links TRBV7-9 to TRBJ2-6; D perhaps matches TRBD2 (7 bases). The germline V gene has CDR1 SEHNR and CDR2 FQNEAQ (reference sequence). This CDR3 is 22 amino acids long. CDR3 nucleotide sequence: TGTGCCGGCAGCAGCTTATGGGGGCCGGGGGGACACCCCTTATCTGGGGCCAACGTCCTGACTTTC. It translates to CAGSSLWGPGGHPLSGANVLTF.

This clonotype has a count of ten or more. The chain recombines TRBV5-8 with TRBJ2-7, with TRBD2 matching over 8 bases. CDR3 length: 14 residues. CDR1 SGHTS and CDR2 YDEGEE come from the germline V gene. Trimming at V came to 1 base and at J to 2 bases, leaving 2 bases not matched to a gene. The CDR3 is CASSLNSGTYEQYF. The CDR3 DNA is TGTGCCAGCAGCTTGAATAGCGGGACCTACGAGCAGTACTTC. Together with reference TRBV5-8 and TRBJ2-7, the CDR3 gives the full variable domain: EAGVTQSPTHLIKTRGQQATLRCSPISGHTSVYWYQQALGLGLQFLLWYDEGEERNRGNFPPRFSGRQFPNYSSELNVNALELEDSALYLCASSLNSGTYEQYFGPGTRLTVT.

The V gene is TRBV2, the J gene TRBJ1-4; no clear D. The CDR3 totals 15 residues. In germline, CDR1 is SNHLY, CDR2 FYNNEI. V was cut by 6 bases and J by 2 bases, with 13 bases left in between. This CDR3 is CASREKGGTNEKLFF. DNA for the CDR3: TGTGCCAGCAGAGAGAAGGGTGGGACTAATGAAAAACTGTTTTTT. Combining the CDR3 with reference TRBV2 and TRBJ1-4 gives the whole variable domain EPEVTQTPSHQVTQMGQEVILRCVPISNHLYFYWYRQILGQKVEFLVSFYNNEISEKSEIFDDQFSVERPDGSNFTLKIRSTKLEDSAMYFCASREKGGTNEKLFFGSGTQLSVL.

The genes are TRBV10-2 and TRBJ2-7; 8 bases agree with TRBD2. J gave up 4 bases and V 0 bases, and 8 bases lay outside the gene matches. From germline, CDR1 is WSHSY and CDR2 SAAADI. The CDR3 is 16 amino acids. In DNA form, the CDR3 reads TGCGCCAGCAGTGAGTCCCCCTCGAGCGGGAGATACGAGCAGTACTTC. Translation gives CASSESPSSGRYEQYF.

There are a few counts of this clonotype. This sequence joins TRBV24-1 and TRBJ2-7; D possibly corresponds to TRBD2 (6 bases). In germline, CDR1 is KGHDR, CDR2 SFDVKD. The V end lost 3 bases, the J end lost 1 base, and 21 bases lay between the germline ends. This CDR3 has 18 residues. CDR3 coding DNA: TGTGCCACCAGTGATCCCGGGACTTACCCCTTAAGGTCCTACGAGCAGTACTTC. Amino acid sequence: CATSDPGTYPLRSYEQYF.